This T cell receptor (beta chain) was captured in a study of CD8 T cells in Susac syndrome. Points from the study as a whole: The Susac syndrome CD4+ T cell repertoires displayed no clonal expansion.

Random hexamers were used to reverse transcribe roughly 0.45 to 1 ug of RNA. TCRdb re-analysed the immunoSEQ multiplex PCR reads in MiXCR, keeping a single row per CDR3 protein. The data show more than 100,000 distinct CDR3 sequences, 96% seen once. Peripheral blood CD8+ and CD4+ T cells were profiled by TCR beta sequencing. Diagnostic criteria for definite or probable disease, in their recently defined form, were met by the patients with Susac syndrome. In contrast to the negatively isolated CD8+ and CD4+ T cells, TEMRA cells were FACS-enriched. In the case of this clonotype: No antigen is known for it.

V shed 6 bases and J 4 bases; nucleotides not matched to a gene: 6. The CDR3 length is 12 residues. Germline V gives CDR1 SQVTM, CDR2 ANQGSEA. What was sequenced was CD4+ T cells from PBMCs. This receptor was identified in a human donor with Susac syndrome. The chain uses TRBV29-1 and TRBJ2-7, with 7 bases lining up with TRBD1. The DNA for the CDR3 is TGCAGCGTGGCCGGGACAGTTTACGAGCAGTACTTC. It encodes CSVAGTVYEQYF.